The 22 T cell receptor beta chains listed next were all sequenced from one sample in a study of cytomegalovirus exposure and HLA in healthy donors. The study ran its PCR with 60 Vbeta and 13 Jbeta primers. Only in-frame clones appear in the TCRdb table, and some are missing; sequencing was by immunoSEQ multiplex PCR. The sample has about 130,000 clones, about 73% seen once. Sample: PBMCs. The receptor source for this set is a woman in her 50s in good health and CMV-seropositive.

This clone has a single count. The genes are TRBV19 and TRBJ1-2; 8 bases match TRBD1. The CDR3 contains 14 residues. The germline gives CDR1 LNHDA, CDR2 SQIVND (reference sequence). V gave up 5 bases and J gave up 4 bases; unmatched junction bases: 6. CDR3 region: CASSRQGTSYGYTF. The CDR3 DNA follows: TGTGCCAGTAGTCGACAGGGGACCAGCTATGGCTACACCTTC.

This chain connects TRBV7-9 to TRBJ1-2; 7 bases are a match to TRBD1. With 3 bases clipped from V and 3 bases from J, the junction kept 1 base outside the gene matches. The CDR3 covers 13 residues. CDR1 is SEHNR and CDR2 is FQNEAQ in the germline V gene (reference sequence). CDR3 loop: CASSFQGDYGYTF. CDR3 nucleotide sequence: TGTGCCAGCAGCTTCCAGGGGGACTATGGCTACACCTTC. The entire variable domain, with the rest obtained from reference TRBV7-9 and TRBJ1-2, is as follows: DTGVSQNPRHKITKRGQNVTFRCDPISEHNRLYWYRQTLGQGPEFLTYFQNEAQLEKSRLLSDRFSAERPKGSFSTLEIQRTEQGDSAMYLCASSFQGDYGYTFGSGTRLTVV.

V and J are TRBV20-1 and TRBJ1-2, with D uncertain. V gave up 6 bases and J gave up 6 bases, with 11 bases separating them. Germline V CDR1 and CDR2: DFQATT, SNEGSKA (reference sequence). The CDR3 has 11 residues. In DNA form, the CDR3 reads TGCAGTGCCACCACGCGGCATGGCTACACCTTC. It encodes CSATTRHGYTF.

The chain carries TRBV7-2 and TRBJ2-5; 14 bases match TRBD2. This CDR3 spans 18 amino acids. Per the germline V gene, CDR1 is SGHTA and CDR2 is FQGNSA. Germline trimming cut 1 base from V and 5 bases from J; bases unmatched to any gene: 9. DNA of the CDR3: TGTGCCAGCAGCTTAGTCGGGACTAGCGGGGGCATGGGGGAGACCCAGTACTTC. This sequence encodes CASSLVGTSGGMGETQYF.

V and J are TRBV10-2 and TRBJ2-5; 7 bases are shared with TRBD2. The CDR3 consists of 13 residues. V shed 6 bases and J 1 base; nucleotides not matched to a gene: 2. Germline lookup yields CDR1 WSHSY and CDR2 SAAADI. Here the CDR3 DNA reads TGCGCCAGCAGAGGACTAGTCCAAGAGACCCAGTACTTC. Translation: CASRGLVQETQYF.

The chain links TRBV27 to TRBJ1-1; no reliable D call. Trimming left V 5 bases short and J 5 bases short, with 9 bases between. The CDR3 sequence is 12 residues long. The V gene's germline CDR1 is MNHEY and CDR2 SMNVEV (reference sequence). The DNA for the CDR3 is TGTGCCAGCAGTAGATCGGGGACTGAAGCTTTCTTT. Residues: CASSRSGTEAFF.

The V call is TRBV29-1, the J call TRBJ1-6; TRBD1 matches 8 bases. Germline V gives CDR1 SQVTM, CDR2 ANQGSEA. V lost 6 bases, J lost 5 bases, and 6 bases stayed unmatched. The CDR3 runs 14 residues. CDR3 nucleotide sequence: TGCAGCGTATCGACAGGGGTCAATAATTCACCCCTCCACTTT. Its translation: CSVSTGVNNSPLHF. Full variable domain (outside the CDR3, taken from reference TRBV29-1 and TRBJ1-6): SAVISQKPSRDICQRGTSLTIQCQVDSQVTMMFWYRQQPGQSLTLIATANQGSEATYESGFVIDKFPISRPNLTFSTLTVSNMSPEDSSIYLCSVSTGVNNSPLHFGNGTRLTVT.

In its sample, this clone was seen a few times. The genes are TRBV14 and TRBJ2-5, with D perhaps matching TRBD2 (6 bases). Between the trimmed V and J ends, which lost 4 bases and 5 bases, there was a span of 11 bases. Germline V gives CDR1 SGHDN, CDR2 FVKESK. The CDR3 is made up of 13 amino acids. The DNA for the CDR3 is TGTGCCAGCAGCCGGTCGGGGGTGGAGACCCAGTACTTC. It translates to CASSRSGVETQYF.

This clone has only a few counts. The chain combines TRBV7-3 with TRBJ1-1; 7 bases align to TRBD1. Trimming cost V 4 bases and J 5 bases; bases outside gene matches: 7. This CDR3 is 14 amino acids long. Germline V gene lookup returns CDR1 SGHTA and CDR2 FQGTGA. CDR3 DNA sequence: TGTGCCAGCAGCTCCAGACAGGGAGATACTGAAGCTTTCTTT. Residues: CASSSRQGDTEAFF.

The genes are TRBV6-6 and TRBJ2-1; D is undetermined. Germline V gene lookup returns CDR1 MNHNY and CDR2 SVGAGI (reference sequence). V lost 2 bases to trimming and J lost 11 bases, with 10 bases between them. The CDR3 totals 12 residues. This CDR3 is CASSYVQAQQFF. The DNA for the CDR3 is TGTGCCAGCAGTTACGTGCAGGCCCAGCAGTTCTTC.

V and J are TRBV2 and TRBJ2-3; D might be TRBD1 (6 bases). Between the trimmed V and J ends, which lost 6 bases and 5 bases, there was a span of 12 bases. Germline CDR1 and CDR2: SNHLY and FYNNEI. This CDR3 is built from 13 residues. CDR3 region: CASRGTRGDTQYF. In DNA form, the CDR3 reads TGTGCCAGCAGGGGGACCAGGGGAGATACGCAGTATTTT. Looking up the rest from reference TRBV2 and TRBJ2-3 gives the full variable domain: EPEVTQTPSHQVTQMGQEVILRCVPISNHLYFYWYRQILGQKVEFLVSFYNNEISEKSEIFDDQFSVERPDGSNFTLKIRSTKLEDSAMYFCASRGTRGDTQYFGPGTRLTVL.

The gene calls are TRBV4-2 and TRBJ2-2; 11 bases fit TRBD2. Germline CDR1 is LGHNA and CDR2 is YNFKEQ. The V segment lost 3 bases and the J segment 5 bases; nucleotides outside the gene matches: 11. This CDR3 contains 18 residues. The DNA for the CDR3 is TGTGCCAGCAGCCAGCAACTTAGCGGGGGGGCGGGGACCGGGGAGCTGTTTTTT. Amino acid sequence: CASSQQLSGGAGTGELFF.

The chain is built from TRBV27 and TRBJ2-1; TRBD2 agrees at 9 bases. Germline values: CDR1 MNHEY, CDR2 SMNVEV (reference sequence). There are 16 residues in the CDR3. Losses at the gene ends were 3 bases for V and 4 bases for J; bases not matched to a gene: 7. This CDR3 reads CASSFWASGVYNEQFF. The DNA for the CDR3 is TGTGCCAGCAGTTTTTGGGCTAGCGGGGTATACAATGAGCAGTTCTTC.

The chain combines TRBV12-5 with TRBJ1-3; D not resolved. Per the germline V gene, CDR1 is LGHNT and CDR2 is FRNRAP. The V end lost 0 bases, the J end lost 1 base, and 4 bases lay between the germline ends. The CDR3 has 14 amino acids. The CDR3 protein is CASGLVSSGNTIYF. DNA for the CDR3: TGTGCTAGTGGTTTGGTTAGTTCTGGAAACACCATATATTTT.

This clone was seen more than once but under ten times. The V gene is TRBV7-8, the J gene TRBJ2-5; TRBD2 agrees at 7 bases. Germline V gene data show CDR1 as SGHVS and CDR2 as FQNEAQ. The junction had 13 bases not matched to a gene; V was cut back by 5 bases and J by 7 bases. CDR3 length: 15 amino acids. CDR3 coding DNA: TGTGCCAGCAGCCGGGAGGAGACCGTCCGCATGACCCAGTACTTC. Amino acid sequence: CASSREETVRMTQYF.

The rearrangement links TRBV19 to TRBJ2-3, with TRBD1 matching 8 bases. The CDR3 consists of 15 residues. CDR1 is LNHDA and CDR2 is SQIVND in the germline V gene (reference sequence). After removal of 4 bases from V and 1 base from J, the junction contained 4 bases not matched to a gene. In DNA form, the CDR3 reads TGTGCCAGTAGTAACCAGGGGGCTCGCACAGATACGCAGTATTTT. Its protein is CASSNQGARTDTQYF.

This clone was counted between two and nine times. The rearrangement joins TRBV5-4 to TRBJ2-3; D might be TRBD2 (5 bases). The V and J ends lost 4 bases and 6 bases respectively, with 15 bases between them. Germline V CDR1 and CDR2: SGHNT, YYREEE (reference sequence). The CDR3 runs 14 residues. The CDR3 is CASSQDSSRDTQYF. The CDR3 DNA follows: TGTGCCAGCAGCCAGGACTCTTCGCGGGATACGCAGTATTTT.

This clone was picked up a small number of times. The chain employs TRBV6-6 and TRBJ2-1, with 11 positions matching TRBD1. Trimming took 4 bases from V and 8 from J; bases not matched to a gene: 7. Germline V gene lookup returns CDR1 MNHNY and CDR2 SVGAGI (reference sequence). CDR3 length: 15 amino acids. The CDR3 protein is CASSWGQGGLYEQFF. The CDR3 coding sequence is TGTGCCAGCAGTTGGGGACAGGGGGGTCTTTATGAGCAGTTCTTC.

Points on this clone: Sequence at one end of the junction differs from germline and may be a read error. The J gene is TRBJ1-5, the V gene TRBV7-9; 7 nucleotides match TRBD1. The CDR3 contains 15 residues. CDR1 and CDR2 from the germline V gene are SEHNR and FQNEAQ (reference sequence). The CDR3 loop reads CSSSSTGSSNQPQHF. CDR3 DNA sequence: TGTTCCAGCAGTTCGACAGGGAGTAGCAATCAGCCCCAGCATTTT.

The count of this clone is one. This sequence joins TRBV7-9 and TRBJ2-3, with 8 bases fitting TRBD1. With 3 bases clipped from V and 6 bases from J, the junction kept 2 bases outside the gene matches. CDR1 and CDR2 (germline): SEHNR, FQNEAQ (reference sequence). This CDR3 comprises 13 residues. In DNA, the CDR3 is TGTGCCAGCAGCTTGACAGGGGCGGATACGCAGTATTTT. Encoded protein: CASSLTGADTQYF.

V is TRBV14 and J is TRBJ1-2, with 8 bases aligning to TRBD1. The CDR3 has 15 residues. J gave up 3 bases and V 3 bases, and 6 bases lay outside the gene matches. The germline CDR1 and CDR2 sequences are SGHDN and FVKESK. CDR3: CASSQRQGAYYGYTF. The CDR3 DNA follows: TGTGCCAGCAGCCAGCGGCAGGGGGCTTACTATGGCTACACCTTC.

This clone was detected a few times. V is TRBV7-2 and J is TRBJ2-2, with unresolved D. CDR3 length equals 16 residues. V lost 2 bases to trimming and J lost 5 bases, with 15 bases between them. Germline V CDR1 and CDR2: SGHTA, FQGNSA. The CDR3 DNA follows: TGTGCCAGCAGCTTATCTTCCGGGTTTGGTACCGGGGAGCTGTTTTTT. Translating gives CASSLSSGFGTGELFF.